The T cell receptor (beta chain) under discussion was sequenced for a study of blood T cell repertoires in COVID-19. Study-level background: From the United States, Italy and Spain came samples of acute and convalescent COVID-19.

Germline CDR1 LGHDT, CDR2 YNNKEL (reference sequence). The CDR3 is made up of 15 amino acids. The J segment lost 2 bases and the V segment lost 6 bases, leaving 8 bases of the junction unmatched. Participant reports of clinical history set cohort assignment. All recovered Cohort 3 donors got two negative PCRs, got clearance, or saw symptom resolution. Source study methods: Counts of nucleated cells, estimated from reference gene primer amplification, were obtained. The data were produced by immunoSEQ multiplex PCR, yet TCRdb's version contains in-frame clones alone and is incomplete. V and J calls plus clone size are reproduced from that table; the DNA served to infer D and trimming. The sample contains about 330,000 clones, about nine tenths of which appear only once.

Material for sequencing was PBMCs or T cells enriched from blood (not recorded which). V usage is TRBV3-1 (or the pseudogene TRBV3-2) and J usage is TRBJ2-5; 8 nucleotides line up with TRBD2. The receptor's source is a young woman who had recovered from COVID-19. The CDR3 loop is CASREVAGRQETQYF. The DNA for the CDR3 is TGTGCCAGCAGGGAGGTAGCGGGGAGACAAGAGACCCAGTACTTC.